The entry below gives a single T cell receptor beta chain sequence along with its context. Generated by immunoSEQ multiplex PCR, the TCRdb table keeps only in-frame clones and is missing some. The sample includes about 70,000 clones, around 89% of them seen just once. With 3 bases removed from V and 3 bases from J, the gap between germline ends came to 8 bases. Germline CDR1 and CDR2: SEHNR and FQNEAQ (reference sequence). The CDR3 runs to 14 residues. This record belongs to a study of blood T cell repertoires in COVID-19. This clonotype was obtained from a woman in her seventies with acute or convalescent COVID-19. V and J are TRBV7-9 and TRBJ2-2, with D tentatively TRBD2 (6 bases). Sequencing was performed on peripheral blood. DNA of the CDR3: TGTGCCAGCAGCTTCGGAGGGTACACCGGGGAGCTGTTTTTT. Translation: CASSFGGYTGELFF.